One and the same sample provided the 27 T cell receptor beta chains below, sequenced in a study of T cell repertoires in cytomegalovirus infection. Using its own MiXCR run on the reads, TCRdb lists one record per CDR3 protein. The sample consists of about 890,000 distinct CDR3 sequences, 30% to 40% of them appearing once. Antigens for these TCRs are unknown. Sequenced material: cultured CD8+ T cells from PBMCs, taken from culture after CMV antigen stimulation. The receptor set was obtained from a human donor in good health (CMV status not recorded). Some clones in this sample may be carry-over from other donors' samples.

The chain joins TRBV7-6 to TRBJ2-3; either TRBD1 or TRBD2 may supply D (5 bases each). V dropped 8 bases and J dropped 10 bases, with 22 bases sitting between them. Germline V gene lookup returns CDR1 SGHVS and CDR2 FNYEAQ. This CDR3 comprises 14 residues. The CDR3 DNA reads TGTGCCAGCCACATGGGGCAGGCGAGGGAGTCGCAGTATTTT. As protein: CASHMGQARESQYF.

V and J are TRBV27 and TRBJ2-3, with unresolved D. The CDR3 has 14 amino acids. V lost 9 bases, J lost 0 bases, and 13 bases lay in between. From germline, CDR1 is MNHEY and CDR2 SMNVEV (reference sequence). CDR3 loop: CASQGQVSTDTQYF. Here the CDR3 DNA reads TGTGCCAGTCAAGGTCAGGTTAGCACAGATACGCAGTATTTT.

This clonotype was seen only a few times. The chain employs TRBV5-4 and TRBJ2-1; D is possibly TRBD2 (6 bases). The germline V and J ends were trimmed by 3 bases and 7 bases, with 20 bases remaining between them. Germline CDR1 is SGHNT and CDR2 is YYREEE (reference sequence). The CDR3 length is 16 residues. Written as DNA, the CDR3 is TGTGCCAGCAGCTCCGGGACTGGGAACCCGGCAAATGAGCAGTTCTTC. Protein: CASSSGTGNPANEQFF.

As to this clonotype: One end of the junction fails to match germline, which may point to a read error. V usage is TRBV27 and J usage is TRBJ2-4, with D possibly TRBD2 on 5 matching bases. Germline CDR1 MNHEY, CDR2 SMNVEV (reference sequence). This CDR3 is built from 13 residues. CDR3 in amino acids: CATSRGVKNIQYF. The CDR3 DNA sequence: TGTGCCACCAGTCGGGGAGTCAAAAACATTCAGTACTTC.

The chain joins TRBV19 to TRBJ1-1; D perhaps matches TRBD1 (6 bases). V was cut by 3 bases and J by 1 base, with 9 bases left in between. This CDR3 comprises 14 residues. The germline CDR1 and CDR2 sequences are LNHDA and SQIVND (reference sequence). CDR3 loop: CASSISGANTEAFF. In DNA form, the CDR3 reads TGTGCCAGTAGTATTTCGGGGGCGAACACTGAAGCTTTCTTT. Full variable domain (remainder filled in from reference TRBV19 and TRBJ1-1): DGGITQSPKYLFRKEGQNVTLSCEQNLNHDAMYWYRQDPGQGLRLIYYSQIVNDFQKGDIAEGYSVSREKKESFPLTVTSAQKNPTAFYLCASSISGANTEAFFGQGTRLTVV.

This clonotype showed up just a few times. This chain joins TRBV19 and TRBJ1-3; D is undetermined. The V gene lost 5 bases and the J gene lost 0 bases, with 14 bases spanning the gap. Per the germline V gene, CDR1 is LNHDA and CDR2 is SQIVND (reference sequence). The length of the CDR3 is 16 residues. The DNA for the CDR3 is TGTGCCAGTAGTCTTGGACTTTCCAGCTCTGGAAACACCATATATTTT. Translating gives CASSLGLSSSGNTIYF. The full variable domain, its missing parts supplied by reference TRBV19 and TRBJ1-3, is DGGITQSPKYLFRKEGQNVTLSCEQNLNHDAMYWYRQDPGQGLRLIYYSQIVNDFQKGDIAEGYSVSREKKESFPLTVTSAQKNPTAFYLCASSLGLSSSGNTIYFGEGSWLTVV.

This clonotype was seen ten or more times. V usage is TRBV4-1 and J usage is TRBJ2-7, with D perhaps being TRBD1 or TRBD2 (6 bases each). Deletions cut 1 base from V and 2 bases from J, with 9 bases between. The CDR3 consists of 14 residues. Germline CDR1 reads MGHRA; CDR2 reads YSYEKL. The CDR3 sequence: CASSQGRGAYEQYF. CDR3 nucleotide sequence: TGCGCCAGCAGCCAAGGGAGGGGGGCCTACGAGCAGTACTTC.

This clonotype occurred a few times. The chain combines TRBV19 with TRBJ1-1; D perhaps matches TRBD1 (5 bases). CDR3 length: 11 amino acids. V was cut by 7 bases and J by 8 bases, with 11 bases left in between. The germline gives CDR1 LNHDA, CDR2 SQIVND (reference sequence). CDR3 sequence reads: CASKQVWEAFF. As DNA, the CDR3 is TGTGCCAGTAAACAGGTGTGGGAAGCTTTCTTT.

The CDR3 DNA is TGTGCCAGCAGTTACTCAGGGCGACTATATGGCTACACCTTC. This encodes CASSYSGRLYGYTF. The V gene is TRBV6-5, the J gene TRBJ1-2; the D is unclear. The CDR3 is 14 residues long. Deletions cut 0 bases from V and 5 bases from J, with 10 bases between. Per germline, CDR1 MNHEY and CDR2 SVGAGI.

This clonotype showed up many times. The V and J genes are TRBV6-2 or TRBV6-3 and TRBJ2-1; 9 bases match TRBD2. The CDR3 consists of 21 residues. V trimming: 2 bases; J trimming: 2 bases; junction bases outside the gene matches: 19. Germline-derived CDR1 and CDR2 are MNHEY and SVGEGT. Here the CDR3 reads CASSYMDGAGGPSSPYNEQFF. The CDR3 DNA reads as TGTGCCAGCAGTTACATGGATGGAGCGGGGGGCCCTTCTTCCCCCTACAATGAGCAGTTCTTC.

This clonotype was recorded at least ten times. The rearrangement links TRBV7-8 to TRBJ2-2; unclear D gene. The CDR3 contains 15 residues. Looked up from germline, CDR1 is SGHVS and CDR2 is FQNEAQ. With 2 bases removed from V and 3 bases from J, the gap between germline ends came to 10 bases. The CDR3 DNA sequence: TGTGCCAGCAGCTTACAATTCGGGCACACCGGGGAGCTGTTTTTT. It translates to CASSLQFGHTGELFF.

The chain links TRBV4-1 to TRBJ2-1; D might be TRBD1 (5 bases). The ends were cut back, 0 bases at V and 0 bases at J, with 18 bases in the middle. The CDR3 totals 19 residues. The germline V gene has CDR1 MGHRA and CDR2 YSYEKL. CDR3 bases: TGCGCCAGCAGCCAAGAAAGGTCGGTCAGGGTCAGCTCCTACAATGAGCAGTTCTTC. Protein: CASSQERSVRVSSYNEQFF.

This clonotype was found many times. The J gene is TRBJ2-1, the V gene TRBV7-8; D call uncertain. V shed 2 bases and J shed 8 bases, with 7 bases lying between them. This CDR3 is 12 amino acids long. CDR1 and CDR2 (germline): SGHVS, FQNEAQ. CDR3 sequence (DNA): TGTGCCAGCAGCTTAAGTTTCGATGAGCAGTTCTTC. The encoded protein is CASSLSFDEQFF.

This chain joins TRBV9 and TRBJ2-7; the D is unclear. The CDR3 is 14 amino acids. Germline V lookup: CDR1 SGDLS, CDR2 YYNGEE. The V end was cut by 4 bases, the J end by 1 base, with 12 bases between. CDR3: CASSPPTESYEQYF. The CDR3 coding sequence is TGTGCCAGCAGCCCCCCAACAGAATCCTACGAGCAGTACTTC.

CDR3 bases: TGTGCCAGCAGCTTTAGCGGGGGGGTGGATACGCAGTATTTT. It yields the protein CASSFSGGVDTQYF. The V and J genes are TRBV6-5 and TRBJ2-3; 11 bases fit TRBD2. V shed 6 bases, J shed 6 bases, and the junction held 5 bases outside the gene matches. The CDR3 runs to 14 residues. Germline loops: CDR1 MNHEY, CDR2 SVGAGI.

This clonotype was seen a handful of times. This chain connects TRBV11-3 to TRBJ2-7; D may be TRBD1 (6 bases). This CDR3 region has 15 residues. Trimming left V 1 base short and J 2 bases short, with 12 bases between. Germline lookup yields CDR1 SGHNT and CDR2 YENEEA. The CDR3 loop is CASSLGWTETYEQYV. The CDR3 coding sequence is TGTGCCAGCAGCTTAGGGTGGACAGAAACCTACGAGCAGTACGTC.

Concerning this clonotype: A read error may produce the germline difference seen at one junction end. The rearrangement joins TRBV28 to TRBJ2-1; TRBD2 might be the D (5 bases). The germline V gene has CDR1 MDHEN and CDR2 SYDVKM. The CDR3 covers 14 residues. The CDR3 bases are TGTGCCAGCAGGCGGGTTTACTCCTACAATAAGCAGTTCTTC. This sequence encodes CASRRVYSYNKQFF.

This CDR3 reads CASSYESASGKLYNEQFF. CDR3 DNA sequence: TGTGCCAGCAGTTACGAGTCGGCTAGCGGGAAGCTATACAATGAGCAGTTCTTC. The V call is TRBV6-2 or TRBV6-3, the J call TRBJ2-1; 9 nucleotides match TRBD2. Germline CDR1 reads MNHEY; CDR2 reads SVGEGT. V lost 2 bases to trimming and J lost 4 bases; unmatched junction nucleotides: 12. The CDR3 has 18 amino acids.

On this clonotype itself: This may stem from a read error, because a much larger clone lies one nucleotide away. V and J are TRBV7-9 and TRBJ2-1; D gene unclear. There are 14 residues in the CDR3. The V end lost 5 bases, the J end lost 7 bases, and 15 bases lay between the germline ends. Germline-derived CDR1 and CDR2 are SEHNR and FQNEAQ (reference sequence). The CDR3 bases are TGTGCCAGCAGCATAGGACCGGCTTCGAATGAGCAGTTCTTC. Translation gives CASSIGPASNEQFF.

This clonotype has a handful of counts. The V call is TRBV12-3 or TRBV12-4, the J call TRBJ2-1; D is undetermined. This CDR3 spans 20 amino acids. V was pared by 6 bases and J by 0 bases, with 27 bases between. In DNA form, the CDR3 reads TGTGCCAGCAGCCGTACGGACCCCTGGGTGACATATAGCTCCTACAATGAGCAGTTCTTC. Residues: CASSRTDPWVTYSSYNEQFF.

This clonotype was observed a handful of times. The rearrangement joins TRBV4-2 to TRBJ2-2; D not resolved. Germline V gene lookup returns CDR1 LGHNA and CDR2 YNFKEQ. The CDR3 is 16 residues long. Trimming removed 2 bases from V and 1 base from J, with 11 bases in between. CDR3 amino acids: CASSQKPTRNTGELFF. DNA for the CDR3: TGTGCCAGCAGCCAAAAACCGACCAGGAACACCGGGGAGCTGTTTTTT.

This clonotype was observed a handful of times. The chain combines TRBV2 with TRBJ1-2; no clear D. Deletions cut 2 bases from V and 2 bases from J, with 9 bases between. The CDR3 has 14 residues. Per germline, CDR1 SNHLY and CDR2 FYNNEI. CDR3: CASSETRGNYGYTF. As DNA, the CDR3 is TGTGCCAGCAGTGAAACTAGAGGGAACTATGGCTACACCTTC.

The chain links TRBV19 to TRBJ2-2; 7 nucleotides agree with TRBD2. This CDR3 contains 17 residues. V dropped 5 bases and J dropped 7; count of bases not matched to a gene: 16. Per the germline V gene, CDR1 is LNHDA and CDR2 is SQIVND (reference sequence). The CDR3 DNA reads TGTGCCAGTAGTCTGCACTCGGGGGGTCCCGACATCGGGGAGCTGTTTTTT. This gives the protein CASSLHSGGPDIGELFF. Variable domain in full (rest from reference TRBV19 and TRBJ2-2): DGGITQSPKYLFRKEGQNVTLSCEQNLNHDAMYWYRQDPGQGLRLIYYSQIVNDFQKGDIAEGYSVSREKKESFPLTVTSAQKNPTAFYLCASSLHSGGPDIGELFFGEGSRLTVL.

This clonotype was recorded at least ten times. The chain carries TRBV7-2 and TRBJ2-3; TRBD1 aligns across 8 bases. The CDR3 extends over 16 amino acids. The germline gives CDR1 SGHTA, CDR2 FQGNSA. The J segment lost 0 bases and the V segment lost 3 bases, leaving 5 bases of the junction unmatched. The CDR3 DNA follows: TGTGCCAGCAGCTTCTGGGACAGGCAAAGCACAGATACGCAGTATTTT. It specifies CASSFWDRQSTDTQYF. The full variable domain, completed using reference TRBV7-2 and TRBJ2-3, is GAGVSQSPSNKVTEKGKDVELRCDPISGHTALYWYRQSLGQGLEFLIYFQGNSAPDKSGLPSDRFSAERTGGSVSTLTIQRTQQEDSAVYLCASSFWDRQSTDTQYFGPGTRLTVL.

This clonotype was counted only a few times. V is TRBV9 and J is TRBJ2-2, with D tentatively TRBD1 (6 bases). V was pared by 4 bases and J by 8 bases, with 9 bases between. The CDR3 loop spans 12 amino acids. Germline V gene data show CDR1 as SGDLS and CDR2 as YYNGEE. CDR3 protein: CASSRGQGELFF. CDR3 DNA: TGTGCCAGCAGCCGGGGACAAGGGGAGCTGTTTTTT.

This clonotype was seen a handful of times. The V gene is TRBV10-3, the J gene TRBJ2-2; possibly TRBD2 for D (6 bases). In germline, CDR1 is ENHRY, CDR2 SYGVKD. The CDR3 is 14 residues long. Trimming cost V 0 bases and J 5 bases, with 7 bases left between them. The CDR3, as DNA: TGTGCCATCAGTGAGTCCGCGGGGACCGGGGAGCTGTTTTTT. Translating gives CAISESAGTGELFF.

This clonotype was observed many times. The J gene is TRBJ2-7, the V gene TRBV12-3 or TRBV12-4; perhaps TRBD2 as D (7 bases). The CDR3 sequence is 15 residues long. V lost 5 bases and J 2 bases, leaving 16 bases between the germline ends. The CDR3 reads CASSPRGGTTYEQYF. DNA of the CDR3: TGTGCCAGCAGTCCTAGGGGGGGGACTACCTACGAGCAGTACTTC.